This T cell receptor beta chain was identified in a study of shared clonotypes between healthy human individuals (dated by TCRdb to the early 2020s). Notes on the research overall: A couple of women and three men aged 18 to 49 years were included in the cohort. For each donor, CD4 naive and CD4 memory were each run on three plates, CD8 naive on two plates, and CD8 memory on one plate. To estimate repertoire size and how much clonotypes are shared between individuals, the study performed deep sequencing of blood TCR repertoires from a few healthy adults. Libraries were prepared and TCR repertoires were sequenced by different laboratories using diverse techniques, in order to increase sequencing depth and limit assay-specific biases. Each donor's leukapheresis produced roughly between roughly 0.9 and 9 billion PBMCs.

Donors were healthy HIV-negative adults with no recently reported acute infections or vaccinations. All donors were Caucasian adults living in Nashville, Tennessee, USA. Magnetic negative selection was used to enrich CD4+ T cells, after which naive cells were positively selected on CD45RA and the negative fraction became the memory subset. After blood collection by leukapheresis, PBMCs were isolated using Ficoll-Histopaque density gradient centrifugation and then cryopreserved in the vapor phase of liquid nitrogen. Analytical flow cytometry was used to check the purity and quantity of each magnetically sorted T cell population. Genomic DNA was isolated from every sorted fraction and measured by UV absorbance on a Nanodrop 2000c. CDR1 and CDR2, looked up from the germline V gene (reference sequence), are SGHNT and YYREEE. The CDR3, from cysteine to phenylalanine, totals 17 residues. Only the CDR3 portion is preserved as DNA: 51 bases, with reading frame beginning at the first base. After removal of 3 bases from V and 2 bases from J, the junction retains 10 bases not matched to a gene.

On the study overall, not on this receptor specifically: Based on pairwise subsampling, the degree of clonotype sharing among donors was expected to be affected by sequencing depth. Compared with non-shared clonotypes, clonotypes shared by all four sorted-subset donors had higher generation probabilities. Sampling was limited to blood, and TCR repertoires in tissue likely differ from TCR repertoires in blood. The genetic and exposure-history diversity represented was limited by the small number of donors. Across a few donors, 4.5% to 6.5% of naive CD4, approximately 4% of naive CD8, under 2.5% of memory CD4, and approximately 0.4% of memory CD8 clonotypes were shared. Naive subsets generally had larger estimated clonotype richness than memory subsets did. Even with the large sequencing depth, rarefaction of the sorted-subset datasets indicated that sequencing was incomplete.

Comment on this clone: Its antigen is currently not known. Base qualities are not recorded, but no much larger clone differs from it by a single base.

TCR CDR3 regions were amplified from genomic DNA by multiplex PCR using the deep immunoSEQ assay. Extracted genomic DNA from each cell subset was distributed evenly across all wells of several immunoSEQ 96-well plates, and each plate was treated as a replicate. For sorted subsets, each replicate PCR was loaded with approximately 0.2 ug genomic DNA, equivalent to 25,000 to 35,000 T cell genomes. The purified libraries were quantified using a Qubit 3.0 fluorometer, sized with a Bioanalyzer 2100, and then quantified again using the KAPA Library Quantification kit. A separate single-read 150-cycle Illumina NextSeq 550 flow cell was used to sequence each immunoSEQ 96-well plate. As for the authors' bioinformatics: The immunoSEQ output contained only junctional sequences without quality scores, so filtering could not match that applied to full-length reads. To assign V/J genes and CDR3, sequences were annotated using PyIR, a Python wrapper for IgBLAST v1.9, with IMGT germline references. Reads were filtered out if the reads had weak V/J assignments (E-value above 1e-6), no CDR3, stop codons, out-of-frame junctions, or ambiguous translated residues. V3J clonotypes were defined as sequences sharing an identical inferred V gene, J gene, and CDR3 amino acid sequence. Percentage overlap between repertoires was calculated by dividing the number of shared unique clonotypes by the size of the smaller repertoire. Richness of each repertoire was evaluated using RTK rarefaction, the Chao1 estimator, and Recon v2.1 estimates of unobserved clonotypes. For all TCRbeta clonotypes obtained by the gDNA method from a handful of donors, generation probabilities were computed with OLGA. Sourced from immuneACCESS, this table was stored by TCRdb with only in-frame sequences that have V and J called. A share of the clones is absent; for the studies checked, an unresolved V gene accounts for under half, and the remainder has no known explanation. From that table come the V and J calls and clone size; the DNA was used to work out D and trimming. Within this sample are 2 million to 2.5 million clones, with almost 96% of them counted one time only. Around 0.13% of the sample is held by the ten biggest clonotypes.

The TCR was taken from a young man in good health. This chain joins TRBV5-4 to TRBJ2-3, and 9 bases in between align with TRBD2. The sequenced sample was naive CD4+ T cells sorted from blood. Explained via the paper, the cell subset or site label denotes: CD45RA+ positively selected. The sequenced DNA: TGTGCCAGCAGCTCGTTTCTCCTAGCGGGAAACACAGATACGCAGTATTTT. This gives the protein CASSSFLLAGNTDTQYF. The CDR3, completed at both ends by the reference TRBV5-4 and TRBJ2-3 genes, gives the full variable domain ETGVTQSPTHLIKTRGQQVTLRCSSQSGHNTVSWYQQALGQGPQFIFQYYREEENGRGNFPPRFSGLQFPNYSSELNVNALELDDSALYLCASSSFLLAGNTDTQYFGPGTRLTVL.